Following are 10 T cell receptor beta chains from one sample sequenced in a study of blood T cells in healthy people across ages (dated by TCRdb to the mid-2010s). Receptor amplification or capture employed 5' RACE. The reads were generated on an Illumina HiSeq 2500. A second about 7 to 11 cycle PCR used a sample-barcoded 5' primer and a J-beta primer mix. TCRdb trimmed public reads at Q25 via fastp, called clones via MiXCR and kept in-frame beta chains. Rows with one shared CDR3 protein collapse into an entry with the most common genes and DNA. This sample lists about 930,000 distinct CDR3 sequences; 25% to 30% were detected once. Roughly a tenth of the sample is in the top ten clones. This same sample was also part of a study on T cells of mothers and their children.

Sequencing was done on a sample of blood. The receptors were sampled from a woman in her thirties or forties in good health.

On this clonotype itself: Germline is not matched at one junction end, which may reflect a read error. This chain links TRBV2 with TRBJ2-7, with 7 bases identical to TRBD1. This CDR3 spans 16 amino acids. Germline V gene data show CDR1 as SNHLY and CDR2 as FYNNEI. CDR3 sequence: CASSPPGTASSYKQYF. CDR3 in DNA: TGTGCCAGCAGCCCCCCCGGGACAGCGAGCTCCTACAAGCAGTACTTC.

CDR3 bases: TGCAGTGCTAGAGGCCAGGTATTCTCCTACGAGCAGTACTTC. This codes for CSARGQVFSYEQYF. The chain couples TRBV20-1 to TRBJ2-7; no clear D gene. Germline V gene data show CDR1 as DFQATT and CDR2 as SNEGSKA (reference sequence). V was pared by 1 base and J by 0 bases, with 10 bases between. This CDR3 contains 14 residues.

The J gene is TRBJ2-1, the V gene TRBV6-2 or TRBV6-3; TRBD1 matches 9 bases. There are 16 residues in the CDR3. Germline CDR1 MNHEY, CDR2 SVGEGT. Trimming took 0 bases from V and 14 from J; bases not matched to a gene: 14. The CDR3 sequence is CASSYSSPGQGYAKFF. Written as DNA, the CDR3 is TGTGCCAGCAGTTACTCGTCTCCGGGACAGGGCTATGCCAAGTTCTTC.

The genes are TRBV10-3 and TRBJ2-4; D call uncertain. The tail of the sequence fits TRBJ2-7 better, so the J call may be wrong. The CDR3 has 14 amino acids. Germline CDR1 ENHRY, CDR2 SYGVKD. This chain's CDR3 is CAISGTMTRSEQYF. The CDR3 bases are TGTGCCATCAGTGGCACCATGACCCGCAGCGAGCAGTACTTC.

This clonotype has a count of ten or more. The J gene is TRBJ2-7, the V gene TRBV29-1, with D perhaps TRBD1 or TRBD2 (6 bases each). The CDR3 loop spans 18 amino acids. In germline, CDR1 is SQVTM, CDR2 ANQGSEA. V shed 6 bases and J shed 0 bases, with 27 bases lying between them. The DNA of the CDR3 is TGCAGCGTAGGGGGGACCCGACAAGACGGGGCGAGCTCCTACGAGCAGTACTTC. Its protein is CSVGGTRQDGASSYEQYF.

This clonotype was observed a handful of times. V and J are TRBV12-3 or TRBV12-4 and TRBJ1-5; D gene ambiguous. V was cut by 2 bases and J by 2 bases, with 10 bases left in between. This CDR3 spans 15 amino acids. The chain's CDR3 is CASSLNKRGNQPQHF. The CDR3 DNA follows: TGTGCCAGCAGTTTAAATAAGAGGGGCAATCAGCCCCAGCATTTT.

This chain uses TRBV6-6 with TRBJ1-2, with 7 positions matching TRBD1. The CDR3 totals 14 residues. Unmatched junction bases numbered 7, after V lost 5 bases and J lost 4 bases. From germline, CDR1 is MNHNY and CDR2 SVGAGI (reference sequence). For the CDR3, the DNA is TGTGCCAGCAGTGGGGACAGCGGTGGCTATGGCTACACCTTC. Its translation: CASSGDSGGYGYTF.

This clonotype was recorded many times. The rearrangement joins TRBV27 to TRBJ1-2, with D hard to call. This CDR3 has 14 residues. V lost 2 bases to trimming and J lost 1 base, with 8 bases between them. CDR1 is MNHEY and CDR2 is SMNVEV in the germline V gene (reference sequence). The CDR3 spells CASSLGLGNYGYTF. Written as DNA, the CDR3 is TGTGCCAGCAGTTTAGGCTTGGGTAACTATGGCTACACCTTC.

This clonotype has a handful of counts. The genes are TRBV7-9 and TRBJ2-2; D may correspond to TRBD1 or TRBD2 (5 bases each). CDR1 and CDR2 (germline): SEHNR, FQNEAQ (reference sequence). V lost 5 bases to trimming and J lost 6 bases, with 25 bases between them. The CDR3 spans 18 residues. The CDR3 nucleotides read TGTGCCAGCAGCCATACGGGGCTGGGCTCGGGCCGGTCCGGGGAGCTGTTTTTT. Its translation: CASSHTGLGSGRSGELFF. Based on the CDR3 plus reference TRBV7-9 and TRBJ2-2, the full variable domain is DTGVSQNPRHKITKRGQNVTFRCDPISEHNRLYWYRQTLGQGPEFLTYFQNEAQLEKSRLLSDRFSAERPKGSFSTLEIQRTEQGDSAMYLCASSHTGLGSGRSGELFFGEGSRLTVL.

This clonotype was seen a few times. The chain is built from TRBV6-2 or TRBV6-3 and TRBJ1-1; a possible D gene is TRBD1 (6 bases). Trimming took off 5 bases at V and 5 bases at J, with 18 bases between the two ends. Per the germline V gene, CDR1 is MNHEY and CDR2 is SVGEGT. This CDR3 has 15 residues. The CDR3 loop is CASSPLGGSKTEAFF. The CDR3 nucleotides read TGTGCCAGCAGTCCCCTCGGGGGCTCTAAGACTGAAGCTTTCTTT.